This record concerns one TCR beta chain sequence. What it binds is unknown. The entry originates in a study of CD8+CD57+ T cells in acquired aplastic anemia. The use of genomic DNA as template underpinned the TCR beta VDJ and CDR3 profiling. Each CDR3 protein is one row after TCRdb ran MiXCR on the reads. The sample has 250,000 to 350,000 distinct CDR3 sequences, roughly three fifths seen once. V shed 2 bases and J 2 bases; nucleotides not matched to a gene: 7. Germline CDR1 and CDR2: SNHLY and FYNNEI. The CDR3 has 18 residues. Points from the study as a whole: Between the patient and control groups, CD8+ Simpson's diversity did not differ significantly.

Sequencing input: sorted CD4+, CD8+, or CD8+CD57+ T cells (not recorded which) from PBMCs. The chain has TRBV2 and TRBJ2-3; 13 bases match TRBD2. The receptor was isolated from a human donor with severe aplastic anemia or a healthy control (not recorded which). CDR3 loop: CASSESVTSGGDTDTQYF. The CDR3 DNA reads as TGTGCCAGCAGTGAATCCGTCACTAGCGGGGGGGACACAGATACGCAGTATTTT.